This T cell receptor beta chain stems from a study of blood T cells in healthy people across ages. CDR3 size: 15 residues. Per germline, CDR1 SEHNR and CDR2 FQNEAQ (reference sequence). It was with a sample-barcoded 5' primer and a J-beta primer mix that a second PCR of about 7 to 12 cycles was run. From the 5' RACE reads, TCRdb called clonotypes with MiXCR, one entry per CDR3 protein. The sample gives about 1 million distinct CDR3 sequences, under 30% of which show up once; around 0.75% is in the top ten. These data were also reused for a study on T cells of mothers and their children.

Sample: blood. The origin of this receptor is a girl aged 2 to 10 in good health. The rearrangement uses TRBV7-9 and TRBJ2-1; a weak D match, TRBD1 (6 bases). The assigned J gene may be wrong: the sequence end matches TRBJ2-7 better. The CDR3 nucleotides are TGTGCCAGCAGCTCCGACACAGGGTGGCCCTACGAGCAGTACTTC. Its translation: CASSSDTGWPYEQYF.